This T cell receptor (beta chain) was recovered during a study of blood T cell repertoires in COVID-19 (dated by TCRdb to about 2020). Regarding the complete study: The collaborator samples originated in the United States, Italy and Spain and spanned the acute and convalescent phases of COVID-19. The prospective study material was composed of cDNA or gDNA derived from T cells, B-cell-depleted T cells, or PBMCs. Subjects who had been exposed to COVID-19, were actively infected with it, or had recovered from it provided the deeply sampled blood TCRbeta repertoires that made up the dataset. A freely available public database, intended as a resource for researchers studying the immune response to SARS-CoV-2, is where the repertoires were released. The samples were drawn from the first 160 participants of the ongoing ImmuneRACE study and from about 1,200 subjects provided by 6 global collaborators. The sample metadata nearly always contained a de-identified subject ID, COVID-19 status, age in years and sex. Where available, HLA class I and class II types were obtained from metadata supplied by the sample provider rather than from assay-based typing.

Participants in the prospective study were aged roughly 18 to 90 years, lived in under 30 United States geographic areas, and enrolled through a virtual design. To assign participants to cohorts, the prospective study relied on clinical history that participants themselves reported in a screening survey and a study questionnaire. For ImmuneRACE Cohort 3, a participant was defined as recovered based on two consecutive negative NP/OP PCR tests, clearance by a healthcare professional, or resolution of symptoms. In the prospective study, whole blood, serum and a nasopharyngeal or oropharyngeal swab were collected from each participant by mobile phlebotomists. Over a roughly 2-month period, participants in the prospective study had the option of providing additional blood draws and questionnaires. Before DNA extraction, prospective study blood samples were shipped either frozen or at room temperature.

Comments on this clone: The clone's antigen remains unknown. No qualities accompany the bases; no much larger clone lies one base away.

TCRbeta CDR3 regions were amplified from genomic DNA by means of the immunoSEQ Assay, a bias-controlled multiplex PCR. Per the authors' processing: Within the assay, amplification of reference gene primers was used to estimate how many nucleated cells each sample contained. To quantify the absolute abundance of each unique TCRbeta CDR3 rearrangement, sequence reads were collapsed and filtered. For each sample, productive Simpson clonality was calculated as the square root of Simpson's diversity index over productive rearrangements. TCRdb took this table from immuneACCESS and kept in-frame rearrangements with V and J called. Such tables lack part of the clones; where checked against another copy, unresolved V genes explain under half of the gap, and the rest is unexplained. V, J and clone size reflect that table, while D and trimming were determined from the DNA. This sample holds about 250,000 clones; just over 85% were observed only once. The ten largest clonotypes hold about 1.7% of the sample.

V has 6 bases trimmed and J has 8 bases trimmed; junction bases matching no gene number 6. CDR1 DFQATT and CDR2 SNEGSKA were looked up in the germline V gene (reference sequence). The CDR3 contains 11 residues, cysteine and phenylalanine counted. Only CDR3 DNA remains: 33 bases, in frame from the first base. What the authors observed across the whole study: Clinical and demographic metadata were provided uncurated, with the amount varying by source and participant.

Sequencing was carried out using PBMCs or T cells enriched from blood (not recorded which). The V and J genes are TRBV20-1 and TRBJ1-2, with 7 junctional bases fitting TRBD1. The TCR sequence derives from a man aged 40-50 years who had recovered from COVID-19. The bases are TGCAGTGCCCCGACAGGGATCGGCTACACCTTC. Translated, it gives CSAPTGIGYTF.